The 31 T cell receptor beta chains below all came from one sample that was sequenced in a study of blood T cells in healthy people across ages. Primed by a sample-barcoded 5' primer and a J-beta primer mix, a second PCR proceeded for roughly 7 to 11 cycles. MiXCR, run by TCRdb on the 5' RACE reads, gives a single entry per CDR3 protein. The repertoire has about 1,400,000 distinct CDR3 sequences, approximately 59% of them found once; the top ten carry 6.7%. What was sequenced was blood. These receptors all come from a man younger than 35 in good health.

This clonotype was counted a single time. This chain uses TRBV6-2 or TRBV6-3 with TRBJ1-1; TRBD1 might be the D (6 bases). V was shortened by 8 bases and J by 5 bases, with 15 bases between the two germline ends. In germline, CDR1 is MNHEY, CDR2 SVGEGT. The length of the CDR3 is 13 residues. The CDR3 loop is CASLTGARTEAFF. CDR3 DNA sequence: TGTGCCAGCCTCACGGGGGCGCGTACTGAAGCTTTCTTT.

The CDR3 nucleotides are TGCAGTGCTAGAGATGGCCTAGCTGGGGACGAGCAGTTCTTC. Protein product: CSARDGLAGDEQFF. This sequence joins TRBV20-1 and TRBJ2-1; D may correspond to TRBD1 or TRBD2 (5 bases each). There are 14 residues in the CDR3. Germline-derived CDR1 and CDR2 are DFQATT and SNEGSKA (reference sequence). V was pared by 0 bases and J by 10 bases, with 16 bases between.

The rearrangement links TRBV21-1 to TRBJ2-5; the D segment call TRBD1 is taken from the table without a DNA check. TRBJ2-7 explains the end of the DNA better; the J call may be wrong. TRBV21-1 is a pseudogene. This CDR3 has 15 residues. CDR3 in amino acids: CASSKEGGRFYEQYF. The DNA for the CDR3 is TGTGCCAGCAGCAAAGAGGGGGGGCGATTCTACGAGCAGTACTTC.

The CDR3 sequence is CASSYSGLAGPPNEQYF. In DNA form, the CDR3 reads TGTGCCAGCAGTTACTCGGGACTAGCGGGCCCCCCCAACGAGCAGTACTTC. The chain is built from TRBV6-6 and TRBJ2-5; 12 positions agree with TRBD2. Near its end, the DNA agrees better with TRBJ2-7, so the J call may be wrong. The length of the CDR3 is 17 residues. Looked up from germline, CDR1 is MNHNY and CDR2 is SVGAGI (reference sequence).

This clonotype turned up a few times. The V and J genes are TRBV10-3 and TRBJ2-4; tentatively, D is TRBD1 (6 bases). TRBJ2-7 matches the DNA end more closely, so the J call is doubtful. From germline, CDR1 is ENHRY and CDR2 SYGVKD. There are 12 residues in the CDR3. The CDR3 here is CAISGGGYEQYF. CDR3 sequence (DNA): TGTGCCATCAGTGGAGGGGGTTACGAGCAGTACTTC.

CDR3 region: CASTHRAGVYNEQFF. The CDR3 nucleotides are TGTGCCAGCACCCACAGGGCGGGGGTGTACAATGAGCAGTTCTTC. The V call is TRBV7-9, the J call TRBJ2-1, with D perhaps TRBD2 (7 bases). This CDR3 is built from 15 residues. Per the germline V gene, CDR1 is SEHNR and CDR2 is FQNEAQ (reference sequence). Trimming pared 7 bases from V and 4 bases from J, leaving 17 bases between.

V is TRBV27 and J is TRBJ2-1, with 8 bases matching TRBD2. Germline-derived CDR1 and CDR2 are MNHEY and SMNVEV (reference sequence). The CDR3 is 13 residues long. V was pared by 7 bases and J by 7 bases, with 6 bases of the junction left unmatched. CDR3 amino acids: CASIRGGGNEQFF. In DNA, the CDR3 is TGTGCCAGCATACGGGGGGGCGGGAATGAGCAGTTCTTC.

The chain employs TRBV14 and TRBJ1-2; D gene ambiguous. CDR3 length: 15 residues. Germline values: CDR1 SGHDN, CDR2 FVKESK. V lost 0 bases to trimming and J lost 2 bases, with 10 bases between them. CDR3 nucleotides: TGTGCCAGCAGCCAAGAGTTTATGGGGAACTATGGCTACACCTTC. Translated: CASSQEFMGNYGYTF.

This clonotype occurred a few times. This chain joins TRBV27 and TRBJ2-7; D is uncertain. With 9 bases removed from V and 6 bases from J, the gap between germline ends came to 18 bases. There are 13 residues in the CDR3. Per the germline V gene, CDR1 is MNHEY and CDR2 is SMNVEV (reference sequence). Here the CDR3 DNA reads TGTGCCAGTTCAAAGGGTTCAATCCGCGAGCAGTACTTC. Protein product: CASSKGSIREQYF.

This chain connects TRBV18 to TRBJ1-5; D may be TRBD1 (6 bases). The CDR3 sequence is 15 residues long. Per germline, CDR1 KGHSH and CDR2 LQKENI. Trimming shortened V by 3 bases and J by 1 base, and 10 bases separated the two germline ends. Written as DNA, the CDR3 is TGTGCCAGCTCACCCGGGACAATAAGCAATCAGCCCCAGCATTTT. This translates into CASSPGTISNQPQHF. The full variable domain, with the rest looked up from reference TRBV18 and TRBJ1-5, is NAGVMQNPRHLVRRRGQEARLRCSPMKGHSHVYWYRQLPEEGLKFMVYLQKENIIDESGMPKERFSAEFPKEGPSILRIQQVVRGDSAAYFCASSPGTISNQPQHFGDGTRLSIL.

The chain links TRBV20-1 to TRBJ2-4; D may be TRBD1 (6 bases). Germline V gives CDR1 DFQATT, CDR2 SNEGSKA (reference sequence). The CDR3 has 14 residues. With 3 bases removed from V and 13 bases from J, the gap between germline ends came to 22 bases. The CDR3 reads CSARLTGAILRQYF. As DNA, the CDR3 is TGCAGTGCTAGGCTGACAGGTGCTATTTTAAGGCAGTACTTC.

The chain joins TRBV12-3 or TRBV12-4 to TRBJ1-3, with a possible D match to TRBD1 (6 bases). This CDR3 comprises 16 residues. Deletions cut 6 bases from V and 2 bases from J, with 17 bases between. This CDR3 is CASSETTGSTGNTIYF. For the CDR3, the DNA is TGTGCCAGCAGCGAAACGACAGGCTCCACTGGAAACACCATATATTTT.

The CDR3 DNA reads as TGCAGCGCCAGGCGGCAGGGAGTAGTAGATACGCAGTATTTT. This encodes CSARRQGVVDTQYF. The rearrangement joins TRBV29-1 to TRBJ2-3; D is tentatively TRBD1 or TRBD2 (5 bases each). Germline CDR1 SQVTM, CDR2 ANQGSEA. The V end was cut by 7 bases, the J end by 5 bases, with 19 bases between. The CDR3 spans 14 residues.

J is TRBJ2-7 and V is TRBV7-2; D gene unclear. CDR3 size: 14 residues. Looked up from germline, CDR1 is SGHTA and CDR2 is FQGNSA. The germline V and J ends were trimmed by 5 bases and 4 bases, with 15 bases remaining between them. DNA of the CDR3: TGTGCCAGCAGCGCCCGAGTACACCCTTACGAGCAGTACTTC. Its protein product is CASSARVHPYEQYF.

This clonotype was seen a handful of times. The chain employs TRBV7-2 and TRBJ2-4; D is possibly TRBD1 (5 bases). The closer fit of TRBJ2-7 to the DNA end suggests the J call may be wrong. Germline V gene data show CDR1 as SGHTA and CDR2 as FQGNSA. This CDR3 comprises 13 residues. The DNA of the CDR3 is TGTGCCAGCAGCTTAAATCCAGGGTACGAGCAGTACTTC. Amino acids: CASSLNPGYEQYF.

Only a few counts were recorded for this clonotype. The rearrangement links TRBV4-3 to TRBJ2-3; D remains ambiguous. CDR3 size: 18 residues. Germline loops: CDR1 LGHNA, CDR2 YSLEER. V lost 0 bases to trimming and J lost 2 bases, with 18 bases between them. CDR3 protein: CASSQEVGTNTFTDTQYF. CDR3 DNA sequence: TGCGCCAGCAGCCAAGAAGTGGGAACCAATACCTTCACAGATACGCAGTATTTT.

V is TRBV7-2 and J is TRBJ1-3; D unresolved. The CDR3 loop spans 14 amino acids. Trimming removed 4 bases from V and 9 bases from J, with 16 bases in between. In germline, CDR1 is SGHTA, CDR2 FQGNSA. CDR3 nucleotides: TGTGCCAGCAGCTCCATCCCCTCTTTGAGCACCATATATTTT. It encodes CASSSIPSLSTIYF.

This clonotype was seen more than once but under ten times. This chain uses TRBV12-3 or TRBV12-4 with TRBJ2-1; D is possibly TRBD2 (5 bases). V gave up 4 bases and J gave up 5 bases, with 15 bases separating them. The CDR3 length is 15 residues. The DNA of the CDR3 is TGTGCCAGCAGTTACCTCCCCGTCGGGGACAATGAGCAGTTCTTC. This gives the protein CASSYLPVGDNEQFF.

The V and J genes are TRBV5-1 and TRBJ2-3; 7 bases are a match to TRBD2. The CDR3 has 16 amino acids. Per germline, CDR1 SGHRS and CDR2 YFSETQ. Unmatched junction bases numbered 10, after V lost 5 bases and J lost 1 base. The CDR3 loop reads CASSVGSSGGTDTQYF. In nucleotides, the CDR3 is TGCGCCAGCAGTGTAGGGTCTAGCGGCGGCACAGATACGCAGTATTTT.

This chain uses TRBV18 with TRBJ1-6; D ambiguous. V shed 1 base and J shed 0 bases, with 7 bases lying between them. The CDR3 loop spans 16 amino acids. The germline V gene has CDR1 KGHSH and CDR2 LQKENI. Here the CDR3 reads CASSPRQSSYNSPLHF. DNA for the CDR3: TGTGCCAGCTCACCACGGCAGAGCTCCTATAATTCACCCCTCCACTTT.

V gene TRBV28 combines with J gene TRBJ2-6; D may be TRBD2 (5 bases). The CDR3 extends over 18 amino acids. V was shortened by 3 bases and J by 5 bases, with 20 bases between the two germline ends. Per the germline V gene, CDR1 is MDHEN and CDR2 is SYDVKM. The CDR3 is CASSFRRGENRWANVLTF. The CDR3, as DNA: TGTGCCAGCAGTTTTAGGCGTGGGGAGAACCGCTGGGCCAACGTCCTGACTTTC.

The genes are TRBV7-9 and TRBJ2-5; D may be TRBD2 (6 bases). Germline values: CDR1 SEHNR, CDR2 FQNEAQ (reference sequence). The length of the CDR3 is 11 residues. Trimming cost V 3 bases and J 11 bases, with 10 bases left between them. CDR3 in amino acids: CASSFGTGQYF. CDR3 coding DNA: TGTGCCAGCAGCTTTGGGACTGGGCAGTACTTC.

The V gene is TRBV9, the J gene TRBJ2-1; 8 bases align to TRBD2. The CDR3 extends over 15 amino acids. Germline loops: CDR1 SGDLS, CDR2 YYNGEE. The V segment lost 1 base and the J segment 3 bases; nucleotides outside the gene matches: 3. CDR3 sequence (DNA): TGTGCCAGCAGCGTAACGGGAGGGAACTACAATGAGCAGTTCTTC. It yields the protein CASSVTGGNYNEQFF. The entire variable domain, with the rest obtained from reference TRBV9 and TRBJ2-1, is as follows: DSGVTQTPKHLITATGQRVTLRCSPRSGDLSVYWYQQSLDQGLQFLIQYYNGEERAKGNILERFSAQQFPDLHSELNLSSLELGDSALYFCASSVTGGNYNEQFFGPGTRLTVL.

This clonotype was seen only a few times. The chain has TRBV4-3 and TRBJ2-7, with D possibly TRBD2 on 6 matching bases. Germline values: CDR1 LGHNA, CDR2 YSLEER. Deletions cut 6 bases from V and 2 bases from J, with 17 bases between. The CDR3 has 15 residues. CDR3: CASRLAAEGAYEQYF. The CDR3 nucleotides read TGCGCCAGCAGGTTAGCGGCGGAGGGAGCCTACGAGCAGTACTTC.

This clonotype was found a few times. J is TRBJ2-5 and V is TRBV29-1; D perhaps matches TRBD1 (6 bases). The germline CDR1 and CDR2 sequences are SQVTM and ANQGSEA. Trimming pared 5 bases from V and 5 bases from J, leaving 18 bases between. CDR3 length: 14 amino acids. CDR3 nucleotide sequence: TGCAGCGTTACCGGGACACTCGTCGGGGAGACCCAGTACTTC. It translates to CSVTGTLVGETQYF.

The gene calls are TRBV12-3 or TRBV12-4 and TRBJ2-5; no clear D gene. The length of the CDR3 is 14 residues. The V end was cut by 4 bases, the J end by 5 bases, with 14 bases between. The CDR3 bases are TGTGCCAGCAGTTACCCCGGACGCCGGGAGACCCAGTACTTC. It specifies CASSYPGRRETQYF.

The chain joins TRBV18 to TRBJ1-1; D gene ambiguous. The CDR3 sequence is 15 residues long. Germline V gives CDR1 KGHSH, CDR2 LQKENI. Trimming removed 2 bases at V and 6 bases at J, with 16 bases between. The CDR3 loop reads CASSPGAGGPSEAFF. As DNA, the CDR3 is TGTGCCAGCTCACCAGGAGCAGGAGGACCCTCTGAAGCTTTCTTT.

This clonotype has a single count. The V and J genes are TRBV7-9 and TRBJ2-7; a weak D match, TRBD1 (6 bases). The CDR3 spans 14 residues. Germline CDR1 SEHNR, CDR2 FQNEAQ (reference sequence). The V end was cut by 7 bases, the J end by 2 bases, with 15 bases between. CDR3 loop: CASTVEQGPYEQYF. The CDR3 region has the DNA TGTGCCAGCACCGTAGAACAGGGTCCCTACGAGCAGTACTTC.

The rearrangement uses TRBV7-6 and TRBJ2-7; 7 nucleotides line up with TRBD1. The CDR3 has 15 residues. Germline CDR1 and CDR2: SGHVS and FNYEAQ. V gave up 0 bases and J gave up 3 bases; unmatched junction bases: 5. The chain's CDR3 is CASSLAPTGVYEQYF. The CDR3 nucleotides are TGTGCCAGCAGCTTAGCCCCAACAGGGGTCTACGAGCAGTACTTC.

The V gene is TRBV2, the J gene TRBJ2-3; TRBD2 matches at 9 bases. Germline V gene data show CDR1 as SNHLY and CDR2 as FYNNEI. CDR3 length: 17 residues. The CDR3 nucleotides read TGTACCAACAGTGATGGGGCTAGCGGGACCTTCTGGGATACGCAGTATTTT. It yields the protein CTNSDGASGTFWDTQYF.

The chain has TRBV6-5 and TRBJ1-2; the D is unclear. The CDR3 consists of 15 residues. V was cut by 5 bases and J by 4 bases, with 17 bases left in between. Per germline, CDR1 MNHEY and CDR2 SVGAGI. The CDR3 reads CASSPQQIGIYGYTF. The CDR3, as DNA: TGTGCCAGCAGTCCCCAACAAATAGGGATCTATGGCTACACCTTC.